This T cell receptor (beta chain) was obtained from a study of T cells expressing NK-cell markers. Study-level information: From sorted CD3+CD56+NKG2C+, CD3+CD56+NKG2C- and CD3+CD56-NKG2C+ T cells came the TCR beta repertoires.

The CDR3 is 13 amino acids. Germline V gene sequence: CDR1 ENHRY, CDR2 SYGVKD. A word on this clonotype: Antigen unknown.

Findings of the study overall: A few donors' CD3+CD56-NKG2C+ cells were dominated by the same clonotypes.

In generating TCR beta cDNA, 5'RACE template switching with UMIs was used. TCRdb reanalyzed the 5' RACE reads, giving one entry per CDR3 protein sequence and no DNA. The sample table includes 130,000 to 150,000 distinct CDR3 sequences. Sequences were obtained from blood T cells: a sorted CD56 or NKG2C T cell subset, CD4+ or CD8+ T cells, or bulk PBMC T cells (not recorded which). The chain is built from TRBV10-3 and TRBJ2-3; TCRdb gives TRBD1 as the D gene, but with no DNA this cannot be confirmed. This receptor was identified in a man younger than 35 in good health. The chain's CDR3 is CAPLWETADTQYF.